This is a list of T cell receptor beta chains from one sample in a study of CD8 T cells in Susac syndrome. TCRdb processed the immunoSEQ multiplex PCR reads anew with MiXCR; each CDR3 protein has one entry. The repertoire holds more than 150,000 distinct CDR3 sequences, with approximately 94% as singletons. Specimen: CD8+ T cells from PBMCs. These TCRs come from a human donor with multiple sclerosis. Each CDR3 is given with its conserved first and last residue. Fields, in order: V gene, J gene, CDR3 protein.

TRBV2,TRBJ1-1,CASIRGNTEAFF
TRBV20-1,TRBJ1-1,CSARDRQGENTEAFF
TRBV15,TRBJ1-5,CATSNPRGGGFSNQPQHF
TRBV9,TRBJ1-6,CASSGQKMNSPLHF
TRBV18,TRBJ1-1,CASSLTTSDGENTEAFF
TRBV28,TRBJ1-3,CASRPPGTGNTIYF
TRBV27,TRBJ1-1,CASSNPNREAFF
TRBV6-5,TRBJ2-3,CATGISGTDTQYF
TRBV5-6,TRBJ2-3,CAASGGSTDTQYF
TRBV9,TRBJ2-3,CASSALAGGTDTQYF
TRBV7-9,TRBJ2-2,CASSLEGRELFF
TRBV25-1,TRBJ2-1,CASSEGNRDNSYNEQFF
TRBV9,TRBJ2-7,CASSAGDSGYEQYF
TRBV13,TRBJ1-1,CASSLGPRQGTEAFF
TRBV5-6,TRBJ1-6,CASSTGGQGDSPLHF
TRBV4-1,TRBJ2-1,CASSQVTGGSYNEQFF
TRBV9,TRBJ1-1,CASKGEGTEAFF
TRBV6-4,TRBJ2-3,CASSRPGDTQYF
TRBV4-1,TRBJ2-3,CASSFRLADTQYF
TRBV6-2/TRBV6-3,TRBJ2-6,CASSYSGGANVLTF
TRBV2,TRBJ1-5,CASSAWTAKNQPQHF
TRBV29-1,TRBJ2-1,CSTTTKWGTGQFF
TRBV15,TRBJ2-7,CATSRAGQGDEQYF
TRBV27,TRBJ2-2,CASSLPRGTGELFF
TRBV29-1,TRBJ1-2,CSVDLGGLGYTF
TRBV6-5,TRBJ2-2,CASSYFLGGSQAGELFF
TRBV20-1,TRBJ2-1,CSAPGTRYYNEQFF
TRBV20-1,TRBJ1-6,CSAREPPDRAVRLRSPLHF
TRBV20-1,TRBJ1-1,CSARGWTGGGWQGTEAFF
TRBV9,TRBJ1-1,CASSVGPDTEAFF
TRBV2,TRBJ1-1,CASRGSNTEAFF
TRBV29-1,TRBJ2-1,CSVVGSGGLRYNEQFF
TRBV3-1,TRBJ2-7,CASSAGQGDYEQYF
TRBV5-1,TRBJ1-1,CASSLGRHVKAFF
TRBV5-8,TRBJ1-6,CASSSPGYSPLHF
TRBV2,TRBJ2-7,CASSTGKDLLLSYEQYF
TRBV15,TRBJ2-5,CATSRDGVGGETQYF
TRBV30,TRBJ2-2,CAWTQAVGELFF
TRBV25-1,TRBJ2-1,CASSEGPNKQFF
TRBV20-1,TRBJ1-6,CSARARDRLNSPLHF
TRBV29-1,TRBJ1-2,CSVEGRTGYTF
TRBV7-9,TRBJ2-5,CASSGGQGQLQETQYF
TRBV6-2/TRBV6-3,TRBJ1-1,CASSYSSRTAVNTEAFF
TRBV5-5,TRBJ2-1,CASSLVVGDEQFF
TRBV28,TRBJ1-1,CASSLSRDHFGNTEAFF
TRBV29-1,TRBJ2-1,CSGRLAAGGNEQFF
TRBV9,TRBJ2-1,CASSTSGDLYNEQFF
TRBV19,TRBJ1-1,CASSPRTGAYTEAFF
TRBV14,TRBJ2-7,CASSQGQGYYEQYF
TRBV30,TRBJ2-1,CAWSVDEQFF
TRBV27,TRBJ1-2,CATSGSYGYTF
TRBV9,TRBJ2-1,CASSGPPGGAANEQFF
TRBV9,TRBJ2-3,CASSVTLAGGSTDTQYF
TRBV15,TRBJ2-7,CATSRGSAAYYEQYF
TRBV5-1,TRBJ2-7,CASSLDVGARSYEQYF
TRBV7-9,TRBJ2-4,CASSLGSQEGPRF
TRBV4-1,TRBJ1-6,CASSPTDGGGNSPLHF
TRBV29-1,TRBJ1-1,CSVGQNTEAFF
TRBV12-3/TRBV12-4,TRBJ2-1,CASSSGQRNEQFF